The 29 T cell receptor beta chains in this list originate from one sample, sequenced in a study of cytomegalovirus exposure and HLA in healthy donors. In the PCR, 60 Vbeta and 13 Jbeta primers were used. Libraries were prepared by immunoSEQ multiplex PCR; TCRdb keeps only in-frame clonotypes and omits some of them. Of 120,000 to 150,000 clones listed, about two thirds are singletons. Sequenced material: PBMCs. These receptors originate from a man between 60 and 75 years old in good health and CMV-seronegative.

This clone was found a few times. This specimen includes other DNA sequences encoding the same CDR3. The V gene is TRBV2, the J gene TRBJ1-5, with TRBD1 as a possible D gene (5 bases). The CDR3 extends over 13 amino acids. V was cut by 8 bases and J by 7 bases, with 15 bases left in between. Germline-derived CDR1 and CDR2 are SNHLY and FYNNEI. The CDR3 bases are TGTGCCAGCCGCAGGGATACCGCCCAGCCCCAGCATTTT. Its translation: CASRRDTAQPQHF.

The CDR3 sequence: CSGQTGGADYGYTF. CDR3 sequence (DNA): TGCAGCGGCCAGACAGGGGGCGCGGACTATGGCTACACCTTC. The V gene is TRBV29-1, the J gene TRBJ1-2; 10 bases map to TRBD1. The V and J ends lost 7 bases and 3 bases, in that order; junction bases with no gene match: 8. The CDR3 loop spans 14 amino acids. Per germline, CDR1 SQVTM and CDR2 ANQGSEA.

The chain joins TRBV11-2 to TRBJ1-1; weak D call: TRBD1 (6 bases). Trimming left V 5 bases short and J 1 base short, with 8 bases between. The CDR3 contains 13 residues. Germline V gene lookup returns CDR1 SGHAT and CDR2 FQNNGV. CDR3 sequence (DNA): TGTGCCAGCAGCACGACAGGGAACACTGAAGCTTTCTTT. As protein: CASSTTGNTEAFF.

The chain recombines TRBV11-2 with TRBJ2-3; 16 bases align to TRBD2. Per the germline V gene, CDR1 is SGHAT and CDR2 is FQNNGV. The CDR3 extends over 17 amino acids. The ends lost 5 bases at V and 9 bases at J; junction bases unmatched: 11. In nucleotides, the CDR3 is TGTGCCAGCAGCGGGGTTTTCGGGACTAGCGGGAGGGCCACGCAGTATTTT. It is translated as CASSGVFGTSGRATQYF. The full variable domain, with the rest looked up from reference TRBV11-2 and TRBJ2-3, is EAGVAQSPRYKIIEKRQSVAFWCNPISGHATLYWYQQILGQGPKLLIQFQNNGVVDDSQLPKDRFSAERLKGVDSTLKIQPAKLEDSAVYLCASSGVFGTSGRATQYFGPGTRLTVL.

The rearrangement uses TRBV19 and TRBJ1-4, with D perhaps TRBD1 (5 bases). There are 15 residues in the CDR3. In germline, CDR1 is LNHDA, CDR2 SQIVND (reference sequence). V lost 5 bases and J lost 7, with 17 bases in between. The CDR3 here is CASSEGARRGEKLFF. The CDR3 nucleotides read TGTGCCAGTAGTGAGGGAGCCCGGAGGGGTGAAAAACTGTTTTTT. The full variable domain, completed using reference TRBV19 and TRBJ1-4, is DGGITQSPKYLFRKEGQNVTLSCEQNLNHDAMYWYRQDPGQGLRLIYYSQIVNDFQKGDIAEGYSVSREKKESFPLTVTSAQKNPTAFYLCASSEGARRGEKLFFGSGTQLSVL.

The V gene is TRBV5-1, the J gene TRBJ2-7; 10 positions match TRBD1. The CDR3 has 14 residues. Trimming removed 4 bases from V and 5 bases from J; junction bases left unmatched: 6. CDR1 and CDR2 from the germline V gene are SGHRS and YFSETQ. The CDR3 region is CASSGGTGEDEQYF. The CDR3 nucleotides read TGCGCCAGCAGCGGTGGGACAGGGGAGGACGAGCAGTACTTC.

The count of this clone is one. The chain employs TRBV7-3 and TRBJ2-1; perhaps TRBD1 as D (6 bases). V was shortened by 4 bases and J by 9 bases, with 10 bases between the two germline ends. Germline-derived CDR1 and CDR2 are SGHTA and FQGTGA. The CDR3 consists of 12 residues. CDR3 in amino acids: CASSSSTGEQFF. The CDR3 nucleotides are TGTGCCAGCAGCTCCTCGACAGGTGAGCAGTTCTTC.

The chain has TRBV5-6 and TRBJ2-3, with TRBD2 matching 7 bases. The CDR3 totals 17 residues. Trimming cost V 0 bases and J 4 bases; bases outside gene matches: 11. Germline CDR1 reads SGHDT; CDR2 reads YYEEEE. CDR3 sequence: CASSLEEGGNTADTQYF. The CDR3 coding sequence is TGTGCCAGCAGCTTGGAGGAGGGAGGGAACACAGCAGATACGCAGTATTTT.

The V gene is TRBV29-1, the J gene TRBJ1-2, with D perhaps TRBD1 (5 bases). With 2 bases removed from V and 4 bases from J, the gap between germline ends came to 14 bases. Per germline, CDR1 SQVTM and CDR2 ANQGSEA. CDR3 length: 14 residues. This chain's CDR3 is CSVETRSRAYGYTF. The CDR3 coding sequence is TGCAGCGTTGAAACGCGTTCCAGGGCCTATGGCTACACCTTC. Drawing the rest from reference TRBV29-1 and TRBJ1-2, the complete variable domain is SAVISQKPSRDICQRGTSLTIQCQVDSQVTMMFWYRQQPGQSLTLIATANQGSEATYESGFVIDKFPISRPNLTFSTLTVSNMSPEDSSIYLCSVETRSRAYGYTFGSGTRLTVV.

V gene TRBV19 combines with J gene TRBJ1-2; D uncertain. The CDR3 is 14 amino acids. Germline values: CDR1 LNHDA, CDR2 SQIVND (reference sequence). The germline V and J ends were trimmed by 3 bases and 6 bases, with 14 bases remaining between them. In nucleotides, the CDR3 is TGTGCCAGTAGTATGGGTCAAACGCGGCATGGCTACACCTTC. It encodes CASSMGQTRHGYTF.

The chain has TRBV28 and TRBJ1-1; tentatively, D is TRBD1 (5 bases). There are 14 residues in the CDR3. Trimming took off 5 bases at V and 1 base at J, with 11 bases between the two ends. The germline CDR1 and CDR2 sequences are MDHEN and SYDVKM. CDR3 nucleotides: TGTGCCAGCAGTCAACAGGATGGGAACACTGAAGCTTTCTTT. Residues: CASSQQDGNTEAFF. Full variable domain (remainder filled in from reference TRBV28 and TRBJ1-1): DVKVTQSSRYLVKRTGEKVFLECVQDMDHENMFWYRQDPGLGLRLIYFSYDVKMKEKGDIPEGYSVSREKKERFSLILESASTNQTSMYLCASSQQDGNTEAFFGQGTRLTVV.

CDR3 coding DNA: TGCGCCAGCAGCCAAACCTGGACAGTTAACTATGGCTACACCTTC. Translation gives CASSQTWTVNYGYTF. V is TRBV4-3 and J is TRBJ1-2, with D perhaps matching TRBD1 (6 bases). V was shortened by 2 bases and J by 1 base, with 11 bases between the two germline ends. The CDR3 has 15 residues. CDR1 is LGHNA and CDR2 is YSLEER in the germline V gene.

CDR3 coding DNA: TGTGCCAGCGGGACACCCACTTGCACAGATACGCAGTATTTT. This gives the protein CASGTPTCTDTQYF. The chain uses TRBV6-4 and TRBJ2-3, with D maybe TRBD1 (6 bases). Trimming stripped 8 bases from V and 1 base from J, with 13 bases between. The germline CDR1 and CDR2 sequences are MRHNA and SNTAGT. This CDR3 contains 14 residues.

The chain has TRBV5-1 and TRBJ1-1; D might be TRBD1 (5 bases). Germline V gene data show CDR1 as SGHRS and CDR2 as YFSETQ. Trimming stripped 4 bases from V and 5 bases from J, with 15 bases between. The CDR3 runs to 14 residues. This chain's CDR3 is CASSIGGTATEAFF. CDR3 nucleotides: TGCGCCAGCAGCATTGGGGGGACGGCAACTGAAGCTTTCTTT.

This clone has just one count. V and J are TRBV4-1 and TRBJ2-1; D ambiguous. V shed 0 bases and J shed 8 bases, with 26 bases lying between them. Germline V lookup: CDR1 MGHRA, CDR2 YSYEKL. The CDR3 contains 19 residues. CDR3 DNA: TGCGCCAGCAGCCAAGACAGTGACGAGTTCGGGTCGAAATTCGATGAGCAGTTCTTC. Its protein product is CASSQDSDEFGSKFDEQFF.

The genes are TRBV19 and TRBJ2-3; D remains unclear. Germline V gives CDR1 LNHDA, CDR2 SQIVND (reference sequence). Trimming removed 6 bases from V and 0 bases from J, with 7 bases in between. The CDR3 loop spans 13 amino acids. Here the CDR3 reads CASRASSTDTQYF. The CDR3 DNA follows: TGTGCCAGTAGGGCATCTAGCACAGATACGCAGTATTTT.

This clone was seen just once. Other DNA sequences in the sample encode the same CDR3. J is TRBJ2-7 and V is TRBV28; 7 bases align to TRBD1. Losses at the gene ends were 6 bases for V and 4 bases for J; bases not matched to a gene: 9. Germline-derived CDR1 and CDR2 are MDHEN and SYDVKM. This CDR3 has 14 amino acids. The DNA of the CDR3 is TGTGCCAGCAGGTCCGGGACAGCCCTGTACGAGCAGTACTTC. It translates to CASRSGTALYEQYF.

This clone was observed a few times. This chain links TRBV5-4 with TRBJ2-1; maybe TRBD2 (6 bases). The ends were cut back, 4 bases at V and 4 bases at J, with 15 bases in the middle. The germline V gene encodes CDR1 SGHNT and CDR2 YYREEE (reference sequence). The CDR3 sequence is 15 residues long. The CDR3 nucleotides read TGTGCCAGCAGCCAAGATAGGACTACATACAATGAGCAGTTCTTC. Amino acid sequence: CASSQDRTTYNEQFF.

The chain is built from TRBV19 and TRBJ1-2; TRBD1 matches 11 bases. Germline V gene data show CDR1 as LNHDA and CDR2 as SQIVND (reference sequence). V lost 8 bases, J lost 5 bases, and 10 bases stayed unmatched. The length of the CDR3 is 15 residues. Here the CDR3 reads CASATEGQGVYGYTF. CDR3 DNA sequence: TGTGCCAGTGCCACCGAGGGACAGGGGGTTTATGGCTACACCTTC.

The genes are TRBV9 and TRBJ2-2; the match to TRBD2 covers 7 bases. There are 16 residues in the CDR3. The junction had 3 bases not matched to a gene; V was cut back by 0 bases and J by 1 base. Germline CDR1 is SGDLS and CDR2 is YYNGEE. The CDR3 bases are TGTGCCAGCAGCGTAGCGGGGAGGGGGAACACCGGGGAGCTGTTTTTT. This translates into CASSVAGRGNTGELFF.

The sample holds a few counts of this clone. The rearrangement links TRBV7-8 to TRBJ2-7, with D possibly being TRBD1 (6 bases). V dropped 1 base and J dropped 7 bases, with 20 bases sitting between them. There are 16 residues in the CDR3. In germline, CDR1 is SGHVS, CDR2 FQNEAQ. In nucleotides, the CDR3 is TGTGCCAGCAGCTTAGAAGTGGGGACATTGTTTGGGGAGCAGTACTTC. Translation gives CASSLEVGTLFGEQYF.

This chain connects TRBV6-5 to TRBJ1-1, with 7 bases fitting TRBD1. This CDR3 has 14 amino acids. The V gene end was trimmed by 6 bases and the J gene end by 6 bases; junction bases not matched to a gene: 10. Germline V CDR1 and CDR2: MNHEY, SVGAGI. In DNA form, the CDR3 reads TGTGCCAGCAGCCAATCGACAGGGAAGTCTGAAGCTTTCTTT. Its protein product is CASSQSTGKSEAFF.

The sample holds a few counts of this clone. The chain is built from TRBV19 and TRBJ1-2, with 8 bases fitting TRBD1. This CDR3 comprises 15 residues. V gave up 3 bases and J gave up 5 bases; unmatched junction bases: 8. Germline V gene data show CDR1 as LNHDA and CDR2 as SQIVND (reference sequence). The CDR3 sequence is CASSIPGQGLYGYTF. The CDR3 DNA reads TGTGCCAGTAGTATCCCTGGACAGGGTTTATATGGCTACACCTTC. Full variable domain (remainder filled in from reference TRBV19 and TRBJ1-2): DGGITQSPKYLFRKEGQNVTLSCEQNLNHDAMYWYRQDPGQGLRLIYYSQIVNDFQKGDIAEGYSVSREKKESFPLTVTSAQKNPTAFYLCASSIPGQGLYGYTFGSGTRLTVV.

The chain has TRBV4-2 and TRBJ2-1; 11 nucleotides align to TRBD2. CDR1 is LGHNA and CDR2 is YNFKEQ in the germline V gene. The CDR3 is made up of 17 amino acids. With V trimmed by 0 bases and J by 5 bases, 6 bases remained unmatched. The CDR3 coding sequence is TGTGCCAGCAGCCAAGATCGGGCGACTAGCGGGGACAATGAGCAGTTCTTC. Protein product: CASSQDRATSGDNEQFF.

This sequence joins TRBV5-8 and TRBJ1-5; 7 bases align to TRBD1. CDR1 and CDR2 (germline): SGHTS, YDEGEE. The V and J ends lost 5 bases and 11 bases, in that order; junction bases with no gene match: 22. The CDR3 sequence is 17 residues long. CDR3 sequence (DNA): TGTGCCAGCAGGCTTATTACCTTCCGAGACAGGGAAAAGGCCCAGCATTTT. Its protein product is CASRLITFRDREKAQHF.

The chain is built from TRBV18 and TRBJ2-1; unclear D gene. Germline V gene lookup returns CDR1 KGHSH and CDR2 LQKENI. The CDR3 contains 15 residues. Trimming took off 2 bases at V and 3 bases at J, with 11 bases between the two ends. The DNA of the CDR3 is TGTGCCAGCTCACCAATGGTAGTGAGCTACAATGAGCAGTTCTTC. It encodes CASSPMVVSYNEQFF.

This clone was recorded only once. The chain recombines TRBV4-2 with TRBJ2-7; 8 nucleotides agree with TRBD2. Germline V gives CDR1 LGHNA, CDR2 YNFKEQ. V lost 1 base and J lost 2; bases outside the gene matches: 7. The CDR3 has 16 residues. The CDR3 reads CASSQVGLAGAYEQYF. In nucleotides, the CDR3 is TGTGCCAGCAGCCAAGTAGGGCTAGCGGGCGCCTACGAGCAGTACTTC.

The J gene is TRBJ1-4, the V gene TRBV28; TRBD1 aligns across 9 bases. The germline gives CDR1 MDHEN, CDR2 SYDVKM. The CDR3 spans 15 residues. Germline trimming cut 2 bases from V and 7 bases from J; bases unmatched to any gene: 5. CDR3 residues: CASSLRGTGREKLFF. CDR3 sequence (DNA): TGTGCCAGCAGTTTAAGAGGGACAGGGCGTGAAAAACTGTTTTTT.

This chain links TRBV6-4 with TRBJ1-2, with 10 bases lining up with TRBD1. The trim removed 3 bases at V and 4 bases at J, leaving 2 bases unmatched. The CDR3 consists of 14 residues. CDR1 MRHNA and CDR2 SNTAGT come from the germline V gene. The CDR3 DNA reads as TGTGCCAGCAGTGAGGACAGGGGGGGCTATGGCTACACCTTC. Translating gives CASSEDRGGYGYTF.